This TCR beta chain was found in a study of CD8+CD57+ T cells in acquired aplastic anemia. Across the study: The DNA of sorted CD4+ and CD8+ cells averaged 3.2 ug.

Regarding the study as a whole: There were 25 to 30 CD8+ CDR3 sequences that occurred in both patients and controls.

Trimming left V 3 bases short and J 4 bases short, with 16 bases between. The CDR3 is 16 amino acids. CDR1 and CDR2 from the germline V gene are SNHLY and FYNNEI. An expansion of CD8+CD57+ cells by flow cytometry had been shown in patients chosen for sequencing. In all patients, the disease was severe acquired aplastic anemia. Among the patients, none had received any therapy at the time of blood sampling. The template for TCR beta VDJ and CDR3 sequence profiling was genomic DNA. Each CDR3 protein is one row after TCRdb ran MiXCR on the reads. The top ten hold 45% to 75% of the sample, which has over 40,000 distinct CDR3 sequences, roughly three fifths seen once. In this sample, this clonotype turned up many times. The antigen is unknown.

Sequencing input: sorted CD4+, CD8+, or CD8+CD57+ T cells (not recorded which) from PBMCs. This receptor was taken from a human donor with aplastic anemia. This rearrangement joins TRBV2 to TRBJ1-5; D gene ambiguous. The CDR3 protein is CASSDREGGGNQPQHF. For the CDR3, the DNA is TGTGCCAGCAGTGATCGGGAGGGAGGAGGGAATCAGCCCCAGCATTTT. Looking up the rest from reference TRBV2 and TRBJ1-5 gives the full variable domain: EPEVTQTPSHQVTQMGQEVILRCVPISNHLYFYWYRQILGQKVEFLVSFYNNEISEKSEIFDDQFSVERPDGSNFTLKIRSTKLEDSAMYFCASSDREGGGNQPQHFGDGTRLSIL.